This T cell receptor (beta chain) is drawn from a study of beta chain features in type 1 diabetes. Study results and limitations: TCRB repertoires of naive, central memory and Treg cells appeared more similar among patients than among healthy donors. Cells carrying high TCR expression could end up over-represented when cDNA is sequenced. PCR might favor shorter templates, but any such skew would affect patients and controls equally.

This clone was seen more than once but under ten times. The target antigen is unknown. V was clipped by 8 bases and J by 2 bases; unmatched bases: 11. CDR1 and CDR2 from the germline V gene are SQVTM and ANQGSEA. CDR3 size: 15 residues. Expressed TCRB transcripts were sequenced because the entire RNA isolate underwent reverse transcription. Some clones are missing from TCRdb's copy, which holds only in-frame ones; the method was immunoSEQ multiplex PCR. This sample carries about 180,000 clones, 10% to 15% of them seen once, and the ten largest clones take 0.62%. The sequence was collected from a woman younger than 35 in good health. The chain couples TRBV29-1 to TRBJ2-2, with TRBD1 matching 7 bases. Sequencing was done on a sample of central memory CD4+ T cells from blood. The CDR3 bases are TGCAGCTCAGGGGGTGGGACAGTTAACACCGGGGAGCTGTTTTTT. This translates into CSSGGGTVNTGELFF.